Given below is one T cell receptor beta chain in context. Its cognate antigen is unknown. Germline CDR1 and CDR2: SGHRS and YFSETQ. V lost 0 bases and J lost 4, with 10 bases in between. This CDR3 is 14 amino acids long. These data belong to a study of cytomegalovirus exposure and HLA in healthy donors. Both 60 Vbeta primers and 13 Jbeta primers went into the PCR. This table comes from immunoSEQ multiplex PCR, and its TCRdb copy is limited to in-frame clones, with some not included. In the table there are 130,000 or so clones, approximately 82% of which are singletons. Study-wide results and caveats: Several top significant clusters appeared, in a later analysis, to be linked to common viral pathogens. The study reported that TCR beta sequences accurately predicted HLA-A and HLA-B alleles in most subjects. Solely CMV serostatus was available to characterize immune exposure.

J is TRBJ2-5 and V is TRBV5-1, with D perhaps matching TRBD2 (6 bases). The receptor's source is a woman between 18 and 29 years old in good health and CMV-seropositive. Sequenced sample: PBMCs. The CDR3 reads CASSLGGVPETQYF. CDR3 nucleotides: TGCGCCAGCAGCTTGGGCGGGGTCCCAGAGACCCAGTACTTC.